Presented here are 26 T cell receptor beta chains from one specimen sequenced in a study of T cell responses to AZD1222 COVID-19 vaccine. Sequencing was performed with immunoSEQ multiplex PCR; in TCRdb, only in-frame clones are kept and a portion is missing. Of 96,000 or so clones in the sample, roughly 90% were seen once. The input for sequencing was peripheral blood, taken on day 0 of AZD1222 vaccination. The source of these receptors is an adult in good health.

This rearrangement joins TRBV13 to TRBJ2-7; D gene ambiguous. The germline V gene encodes CDR1 PRHDT and CDR2 FYEKMQ (reference sequence). Trimming shortened V by 0 bases and J by 2 bases, and 8 bases separated the two germline ends. This CDR3 region has 14 residues. CDR3 sequence (DNA): TGTGCCAGCAGCTTAGGCCAACGGGCCTACGAGCAGTACTTC. Protein sequence: CASSLGQRAYEQYF. Looking up the rest from reference TRBV13 and TRBJ2-7 gives the full variable domain: AAGVIQSPRHLIKEKRETATLKCYPIPRHDTVYWYQQGPGQDPQFLISFYEKMQSDKGSIPDRFSAQQFSDYHSELNMSSLELGDSALYFCASSLGQRAYEQYFGPGTRLTVT.

The rearrangement links TRBV5-5 to TRBJ2-7; D unclear. V lost 3 bases to trimming and J lost 6 bases, with 7 bases between them. The length of the CDR3 is 11 residues. The germline gives CDR1 SGHKS, CDR2 YYEKEE (reference sequence). The CDR3 coding sequence is TGTGCCAGCAGCTCCCGGTTCGAGCAGTACTTC. Encoded protein: CASSSRFEQYF.

This clone was counted between two and nine times. The chain combines TRBV28 with TRBJ2-1; 8 bases match TRBD2. There are 16 residues in the CDR3. Losses at the gene ends were 1 base for V and 4 bases for J; bases not matched to a gene: 6. Germline CDR1 MDHEN, CDR2 SYDVKM. As DNA, the CDR3 is TGTGCCAGCAGTTTATCAGTAGCGGGACGTTACAATGAGCAGTTCTTC. Its translation is CASSLSVAGRYNEQFF.

The chain carries TRBV4-1 and TRBJ2-7; perhaps TRBD1 as D (5 bases). CDR1 MGHRA and CDR2 YSYEKL come from the germline V gene. CDR3 length equals 13 residues. Trimming removed 1 base at V and 8 bases at J, with 12 bases between. The CDR3, as DNA: TGCGCCAGCAGCCAAGTTGGGGCAGGAAAGCAGTACTTC. Encoded protein: CASSQVGAGKQYF.

This chain connects TRBV28 to TRBJ2-1; no clear D gene. This CDR3 contains 10 residues. CDR1 is MDHEN, CDR2 SYDVKM, per germline. Trimming stripped 7 bases from V and 5 bases from J, with 3 bases between. The DNA for the CDR3 is TGTGCCAGCAAGGACAATGAGCAGTTCTTC. Translation: CASKDNEQFF.

The rearrangement joins TRBV28 to TRBJ1-2; no clear D. V shed 3 bases and J shed 3 bases, with 8 bases lying between them. The V gene's germline CDR1 is MDHEN and CDR2 SYDVKM. The CDR3 length is 13 residues. The chain's CDR3 is CASSFTRDYGYTF. Here the CDR3 DNA reads TGTGCCAGCAGTTTCACGCGCGACTATGGCTACACCTTC.

This chain connects TRBV27 to TRBJ2-7, with a weak D call TRBD1 (5 bases). The CDR3 spans 15 residues. V was trimmed by 8 bases and J by 0 bases, leaving 17 bases between them. CDR1 MNHEY and CDR2 SMNVEV come from the germline V gene (reference sequence). The CDR3 DNA sequence: TGTGCCAGCGGGGTGGCAGGGCGCTACTCCTACGAGCAGTACTTC. Residues: CASGVAGRYSYEQYF.

This chain connects TRBV11-3 to TRBJ2-5; no clear D. Trimming cost V 5 bases and J 3 bases, with 13 bases left between them. Germline-derived CDR1 and CDR2 are SGHNT and YENEEA. CDR3 length: 14 amino acids. The CDR3 loop is CASSPPSAEETQYF. CDR3 nucleotide sequence: TGTGCCAGCAGCCCCCCCTCAGCAGAAGAGACCCAGTACTTC.

V and J are TRBV27 and TRBJ2-3; a possible D gene is TRBD1 (6 bases). The CDR3 contains 17 residues. The V end was cut by 3 bases, the J end by 4 bases, with 20 bases between. Germline CDR1 reads MNHEY; CDR2 reads SMNVEV (reference sequence). The CDR3 coding sequence is TGTGCCAGCAGTTTTTCACAGGGTTTCGTCTTCGCAGATACGCAGTATTTT. Encoded protein: CASSFSQGFVFADTQYF.

The chain joins TRBV5-1 to TRBJ2-7; D could derive from TRBD1 or TRBD2 (5 bases each). The CDR3 runs to 14 residues. Germline V gene sequence: CDR1 SGHRS, CDR2 YFSETQ. V was shortened by 4 bases and J by 3 bases, with 14 bases between the two germline ends. The CDR3, as DNA: TGCGCCAGCAGCCACGGGACGGCCGACTACGAGCAGTACTTC. This sequence encodes CASSHGTADYEQYF.

V gene TRBV2 combines with J gene TRBJ1-3; perhaps TRBD1 as D (6 bases). The germline V and J ends were trimmed by 2 bases and 0 bases, with 11 bases remaining between them. Germline CDR1 SNHLY, CDR2 FYNNEI. This CDR3 contains 16 residues. CDR3 region: CASSEQGHSSGNTIYF. DNA of the CDR3: TGTGCCAGCAGTGAACAGGGACACTCCTCTGGAAACACCATATATTTT.

CDR3 sequence (DNA): TGTGCCACCAGCAGAGATCGAACAGGGGGCGCTGAAGCTTTCTTT. Translating gives CATSRDRTGGAEAFF. V is TRBV15 and J is TRBJ1-1, with TRBD1 identical over 9 bases. Trimming cost V 0 bases and J 6 bases; bases outside gene matches: 5. The CDR3 spans 15 residues. The germline gives CDR1 LNHNV, CDR2 YYDKDF (reference sequence).

With regard to this clone: Other DNA sequences within the sample encode an identical CDR3. The chain has TRBV6-2 or TRBV6-3 and TRBJ2-7, with a weak D call TRBD1 (5 bases). The CDR3 consists of 12 residues. CDR1 MNHEY and CDR2 SVGEGT come from the germline V gene. Trimming removed 6 bases at V and 3 bases at J, with 9 bases between. In nucleotides, the CDR3 is TGTGCCAGCAGCGGCCAGGGCTACGAGCAGTACTTC. This encodes CASSGQGYEQYF.

This sequence joins TRBV28 and TRBJ1-4; a possible D gene is TRBD1 (5 bases). Germline-derived CDR1 and CDR2 are MDHEN and SYDVKM. V dropped 7 bases and J dropped 7 bases, with 16 bases sitting between them. This CDR3 region has 14 residues. The CDR3 region has the DNA TGTGCCAGCACTCCGGGGGGAGGGAGTGAAAAACTGTTTTTT. It is translated as CASTPGGGSEKLFF.

This clone was observed once. The V call is TRBV19, the J call TRBJ2-2; 8 nucleotides match TRBD1. Germline CDR1 reads LNHDA; CDR2 reads SQIVND (reference sequence). After removal of 7 bases from V and 2 bases from J, the junction contained 9 bases not matched to a gene. This CDR3 spans 16 amino acids. CDR3 nucleotides: TGTGCCAGTAAATCCCCCGGACAGGGTAACACCGGGGAGCTGTTTTTT. Its translation is CASKSPGQGNTGELFF. The full variable domain, completed using reference TRBV19 and TRBJ2-2, is DGGITQSPKYLFRKEGQNVTLSCEQNLNHDAMYWYRQDPGQGLRLIYYSQIVNDFQKGDIAEGYSVSREKKESFPLTVTSAQKNPTAFYLCASKSPGQGNTGELFFGEGSRLTVL.

The V and J genes are TRBV6-2 or TRBV6-3 and TRBJ2-2; TRBD1 agrees at 8 bases. CDR1 is MNHEY, CDR2 SVGEGT, per germline. The junction had 5 bases not matched to a gene; V was cut back by 4 bases and J by 4 bases. The CDR3 length is 15 residues. This chain's CDR3 is CASSSGGAGTGELFF. CDR3 nucleotides: TGTGCCAGCAGTTCAGGGGGCGCGGGCACCGGGGAGCTGTTTTTT.

The chain combines TRBV7-2 with TRBJ2-7, with 8 bases that match TRBD2. The trim removed 6 bases at V and 6 bases at J, leaving 10 bases unmatched. CDR3 length equals 14 residues. Germline CDR1 and CDR2: SGHTA and FQGNSA. CDR3 protein: CASSDQAGASEQYF. The CDR3 bases are TGTGCCAGCAGTGACCAAGCGGGAGCGAGCGAGCAGTACTTC.

This clone was observed a handful of times. This sequence joins TRBV7-3 and TRBJ2-3; D unresolved. The CDR3 contains 12 residues. Trimming removed 0 bases at V and 12 bases at J, with 10 bases between. Germline V CDR1 and CDR2: SGHTA, FQGTGA. CDR3 residues: CASSLTGLRQYF. Here the CDR3 DNA reads TGTGCCAGCAGCTTAACGGGATTAAGACAGTATTTT.

The chain employs TRBV7-3 and TRBJ2-7, with TRBD2 matching 14 bases. In germline, CDR1 is SGHTA, CDR2 FQGTGA. The V and J ends lost 7 bases and 6 bases, in that order; junction bases with no gene match: 11. This CDR3 has 16 residues. CDR3 region: CASTHGGTSGSREQYF. The CDR3 DNA reads as TGTGCCAGCACCCACGGGGGGACTAGCGGGAGCCGCGAGCAGTACTTC.

As to this clone: This may arise from a read error, as a much more abundant clone is one base away. The chain couples TRBV3-1 (or the pseudogene TRBV3-2) to TRBJ2-7; D is undetermined. The germline V and J ends were trimmed by 4 bases and 7 bases, with 17 bases remaining between them. Per germline, CDR1 LGHDT and CDR2 YNNKEL (reference sequence). The CDR3 is made up of 14 amino acids. In DNA, the CDR3 is TGTGCCAGCAGCCTCGACTTCCGGTCACTGGAGCAGTACTTC. It encodes CASSLDFRSLEQYF.

Here the CDR3 reads CASSQFSISGNTIYF. The CDR3 DNA sequence: TGTGCCAGCAGCCAATTTAGCATCTCTGGAAACACCATATATTTT. The rearrangement links TRBV14 to TRBJ1-3; the D is unclear. The V gene lost 2 bases and the J gene lost 0 bases, with 8 bases spanning the gap. This CDR3 spans 15 amino acids. Germline lookup yields CDR1 SGHDN and CDR2 FVKESK.

The chain uses TRBV19 and TRBJ2-2, with TRBD1 matching over 9 bases. The germline CDR1 and CDR2 sequences are LNHDA and SQIVND (reference sequence). Trimming took 8 bases from V and 1 from J; bases not matched to a gene: 2. The length of the CDR3 is 14 residues. This chain's CDR3 is CASRTGENTGELFF. The CDR3, as DNA: TGTGCCAGTCGGACAGGGGAGAACACCGGGGAGCTGTTTTTT.

The chain recombines TRBV19 with TRBJ1-1; no definite D call. V was shortened by 6 bases and J by 1 base, with 12 bases between the two germline ends. The CDR3 sequence is 14 residues long. Germline loops: CDR1 LNHDA, CDR2 SQIVND (reference sequence). The CDR3 sequence: CASRIWPENTEAFF. The CDR3 DNA follows: TGTGCCAGTAGAATCTGGCCAGAGAACACTGAAGCTTTCTTT.

The V gene is TRBV7-3, the J gene TRBJ2-6; 7 bases map to TRBD2. The J segment lost 0 bases and the V segment lost 8 bases, leaving 7 bases of the junction unmatched. Germline-derived CDR1 and CDR2 are SGHTA and FQGTGA. The CDR3 totals 16 residues. The CDR3 is CASPTSRHSGANVLTF. The DNA for the CDR3 is TGTGCCAGCCCGACTAGCCGACACTCTGGGGCCAACGTCCTGACTTTC.

V and J are TRBV18 and TRBJ1-4; no definite D call. With 5 bases removed from V and 0 bases from J, the gap between germline ends came to 10 bases. The CDR3 is 15 amino acids. Germline V gene lookup returns CDR1 KGHSH and CDR2 LQKENI. The CDR3 sequence: CASSGRTPTNEKLFF. DNA of the CDR3: TGTGCCAGCTCAGGAAGGACCCCAACTAATGAAAAACTGTTTTTT.

The genes are TRBV27 and TRBJ2-2; weak D call: TRBD1 (5 bases). The V gene's germline CDR1 is MNHEY and CDR2 SMNVEV (reference sequence). The V end lost 5 bases, the J end lost 8 bases, and 15 bases lay between the germline ends. The CDR3 covers 14 residues. The CDR3 DNA sequence: TGTGCCAGCAGTCCCCAGGACACCTTTGGGGAGCTGTTTTTT. This encodes CASSPQDTFGELFF.